The 14 T cell receptor beta chains presented below share a single source sample, sequenced in a study of T cells after yellow fever vaccination. One entry per CDR3 protein, called by TCRdb with MiXCR from the 5' RACE reads. The sample holds around 120,000 distinct CDR3 sequences; about 7.8% are singletons and the top ten take 2.5% to 3.5%. The sequenced sample was CD4+ T cells sorted from PBMCs, obtained around 45 days after the first yellow fever vaccination. The receptor set was obtained from a man aged 18 to 35 who received the YFV17D yellow fever vaccine.

This clonotype was recorded a few times. This rearrangement joins TRBV7-2 to TRBJ1-2; possible D gene TRBD1, 5 bases. Trimming cost V 6 bases and J 8 bases, with 25 bases left between them. This CDR3 is 16 amino acids long. The germline V gene has CDR1 SGHTA and CDR2 FQGNSA. The CDR3 region is CASRIRGTGGMGGYTF. For the CDR3, the DNA is TGTGCCAGCAGAATTAGAGGGACGGGAGGGATGGGGGGCTACACCTTC.

The chain is built from TRBV30 and TRBJ2-7; 9 bases are a match to TRBD1. V was clipped by 8 bases and J by 6 bases; unmatched bases: 8. This CDR3 comprises 12 residues. Germline-derived CDR1 and CDR2 are GTSNPN and SVGIG (reference sequence). The CDR3 region is CAGDRESGEQYF. As DNA, the CDR3 is TGTGCCGGGGACAGGGAAAGCGGCGAGCAGTACTTC.

In the case of this clonotype: With a much larger clone just one base away, this may be a read error. The chain couples TRBV3-1 to TRBJ2-5; no definite D call. Germline loops: CDR1 LGHDT, CDR2 YNNKEL (reference sequence). The CDR3 contains 14 residues. The CDR3: CASGQEWKAVTQYF. CDR3 DNA sequence: TGTGCCAGCGGCCAAGAGTGGAAGGCAGTGACCCAGTACTTC.

This clonotype has a count of ten or more. The rearrangement uses TRBV6-5 and TRBJ1-4, with D hard to call. CDR3 length equals 14 residues. V lost 5 bases and J lost 5, with 12 bases in between. Germline values: CDR1 MNHEY, CDR2 SVGAGI. CDR3 residues: CASSTADSNEKLFF. DNA for the CDR3: TGTGCCAGCAGTACCGCGGATTCGAATGAAAAACTGTTTTTT.

This clonotype was detected ten times or more. This chain links TRBV14 with TRBJ2-1; 7 nucleotides align to TRBD1. V trimming: 4 bases; J trimming: 6 bases; junction bases outside the gene matches: 9. This CDR3 is built from 15 residues. Per the germline V gene, CDR1 is SGHDN and CDR2 is FVKESK. CDR3 loop: CASSLNRGSLNEQFF. The CDR3 nucleotides are TGTGCCAGCAGCCTAAACAGGGGCTCCCTCAATGAGCAGTTCTTC.

This clonotype was counted at least ten times. J is TRBJ2-5 and V is TRBV7-2, with 9 bases matching TRBD2. The J segment lost 4 bases and the V segment lost 5 bases, leaving 8 bases of the junction unmatched. Germline lookup yields CDR1 SGHTA and CDR2 FQGNSA. This CDR3 has 15 residues. CDR3 nucleotides: TGTGCCAGCAGCCTTCCGCGGGGGGGGCCAGAGACCCAGTACTTC. It translates to CASSLPRGGPETQYF.

This clonotype was seen a handful of times. The J gene is TRBJ2-5, the V gene TRBV4-3; no reliable D call. Between the trimmed V and J ends, which lost 1 base and 5 bases, there was a span of 8 bases. Germline V lookup: CDR1 LGHNA, CDR2 YSLEER. This CDR3 comprises 13 residues. The CDR3 loop is CASSQGGVETQYF. DNA of the CDR3: TGCGCCAGCAGCCAAGGCGGCGTGGAGACCCAGTACTTC.

In this sample, this clonotype turned up many times. This chain joins TRBV2 and TRBJ2-5; D tentatively fits TRBD1 or TRBD2 (5 bases each). This CDR3 spans 13 amino acids. Deletions cut 3 bases from V and 7 bases from J, with 12 bases between. Germline assignment: CDR1 SNHLY and CDR2 FYNNEI. The CDR3 coding sequence is TGTGCCAGCAGTGACGGGGCGGCGGGGACCCAGTACTTC. As protein: CASSDGAAGTQYF.

A few counts support this clonotype. The chain links TRBV27 to TRBJ2-6, with D possibly matching TRBD2 (5 bases). V lost 6 bases to trimming and J lost 4 bases, with 13 bases between them. The germline V gene has CDR1 MNHEY and CDR2 SMNVEV (reference sequence). The CDR3 has 15 residues. CDR3 sequence: CASSRGQVGANVLTF. CDR3 DNA sequence: TGTGCCAGCAGCCGCGGGCAGGTCGGGGCCAACGTCCTGACTTTC.

There are a few counts of this clonotype. V gene TRBV2 combines with J gene TRBJ1-2, with D uncertain. The CDR3 extends over 15 amino acids. CDR1 SNHLY and CDR2 FYNNEI come from the germline V gene. With 6 bases removed from V and 1 base from J, the gap between germline ends came to 15 bases. In nucleotides, the CDR3 is TGTGCCAGCAGCCGGACGGGGTCGGTTAACTATGGCTACACCTTC. Its protein product is CASSRTGSVNYGYTF.

Note on this clonotype: Being one base from a much bigger clone, this may be a read error. The chain employs TRBV20-1 and TRBJ2-3; 12 nucleotides match TRBD2. Germline lookup yields CDR1 DFQATT and CDR2 SNEGSKA (reference sequence). The length of the CDR3 is 17 residues. The CDR3 reads CCARGDLAGGLPDTQYF. The CDR3 DNA is TGCTGTGCTAGAGGGGATCTAGCGGGGGGGCTTCCAGATACGCAGTATTTT.

This clonotype was observed many times. The chain recombines TRBV9 with TRBJ1-3; D is ambiguous. CDR3 length equals 13 residues. The ends were cut back, 2 bases at V and 0 bases at J, with 3 bases in the middle. CDR1 and CDR2 from the germline V gene are SGDLS and YYNGEE. This chain's CDR3 is CASSVNSGNTIYF. CDR3 DNA: TGTGCCAGCAGCGTCAACTCTGGAAACACCATATATTTT.

Ten or more counts support this clonotype. The chain is built from TRBV7-8 and TRBJ2-3; maybe TRBD2 (6 bases). This CDR3 has 15 amino acids. Germline CDR1 is SGHVS and CDR2 is FQNEAQ. Trimming left V 6 bases short and J 5 bases short, with 18 bases between. CDR3 nucleotides: TGTGCCAGCAGACGTTACTTGAGGGGAGGAGATACGCAGTATTTT. This gives the protein CASRRYLRGGDTQYF.

This clonotype was detected many times. The CDR3 DNA reads TGCGCCAGCAGCTTCGACGGGGACAGGGAGGAAGCTTTCTTT. Its protein is CASSFDGDREEAFF. The chain has TRBV5-1 and TRBJ1-1; 9 positions agree with TRBD1. The CDR3 spans 14 residues. After removal of 2 bases from V and 8 bases from J, the junction contained 7 bases not matched to a gene. Germline CDR1 SGHRS, CDR2 YFSETQ. Supplemented by reference TRBV5-1 and TRBJ1-1, the full variable domain reads KAGVTQTPRYLIKTRGQQVTLSCSPISGHRSVSWYQQTPGQGLQFLFEYFSETQRNKGNFPGRFSGRQFSNSRSEMNVSTLELGDSALYLCASSFDGDREEAFFGQGTRLTVV.